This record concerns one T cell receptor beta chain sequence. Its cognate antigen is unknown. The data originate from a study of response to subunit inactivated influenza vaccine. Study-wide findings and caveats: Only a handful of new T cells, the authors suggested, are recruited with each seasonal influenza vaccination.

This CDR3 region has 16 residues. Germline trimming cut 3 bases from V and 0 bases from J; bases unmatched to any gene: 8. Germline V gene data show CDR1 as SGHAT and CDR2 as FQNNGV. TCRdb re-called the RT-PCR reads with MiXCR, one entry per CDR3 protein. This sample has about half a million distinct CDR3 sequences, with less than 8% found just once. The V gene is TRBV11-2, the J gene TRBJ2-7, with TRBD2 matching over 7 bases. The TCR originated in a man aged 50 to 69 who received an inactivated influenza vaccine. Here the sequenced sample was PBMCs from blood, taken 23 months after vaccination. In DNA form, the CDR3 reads TGTGCCAGCAGCTTGGGGGGGGTGATGAGCTCCTACGAGCAGTACTTC. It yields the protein CASSLGGVMSSYEQYF.